Listed below are T cell receptor beta chains from one sample, sequenced in a study of tumor-infiltrating lymphocytes in localized non-small cell lung cancer. Clones were sequenced by immunoSEQ multiplex PCR, and TCRdb holds only the in-frame ones, with some missing. In the table there are around 14,000 clones, 75% to 85% of which are singletons. The specimen was lung tumor tissue. All receptors derive from a human donor with non-small cell lung cancer. Each CDR3 is given without its conserved first and last residue. A D gene is named only where the DNA matches it firmly.

v_gene	d_gene	j_gene	CDR3aa
TRBV6-9	-	TRBJ2-7	ASRGGDLHYSYEQY
TRBV5-1	-	TRBJ1-1	ASRLTADTEAF
TRBV30	-	TRBJ2-3	AWSVPAATDTQY
TRBV7-7	-	TRBJ1-2	ASSLVSGFGYGYT
TRBV7-3	-	TRBJ2-3	ASSLTTALYDTQY
TRBV18	TRBD2	TRBJ2-7	ASSLAASGRISYEQY
TRBV6-6	TRBD2	TRBJ2-1	ASSSLAGGQRNEQF
TRBV30	TRBD1	TRBJ2-3	AWSVGTGLE
TRBV4-3	-	TRBJ2-2	ASSQDRLPREELF
TRBV9	-	TRBJ1-1	ASSVDPGRGDTEAF
TRBV5-6	-	TRBJ1-6	ASSFRDTNSPLH
TRBV18	TRBD1	TRBJ2-1	ASSPGQGKRWNNEQF
TRBV27	TRBD2	TRBJ2-7	ASSRTRLAGYEQY
TRBV5-1	TRBD1	TRBJ2-5	ASSDTGGAETQY
TRBV7-2	-	TRBJ2-7	ASGGPYEQY
TRBV6-6	-	TRBJ2-1	ASSGGSGTPRNEQF
TRBV25-1	-	TRBJ1-4	ASSEQAQGEKLF
TRBV5-5	-	TRBJ2-7	ASSTGGILEY
TRBV13	-	TRBJ2-2	ASSRNPGLPGELF
TRBV7-2	-	TRBJ2-7	ASSWDFVSYEQY
TRBV7-8	-	TRBJ2-4	ASTRPGKDIQY
TRBV7-2	-	TRBJ2-7	ASSLDNGLGEQY
TRBV28	-	TRBJ2-5	ASSSTRQGETQY
TRBV7-2	-	TRBJ2-7	ASSQRYEQY
TRBV7-3	-	TRBJ2-2	ASSPTGATNTGELF
TRBV7-2	-	TRBJ1-3	ASSLGGVPSGNTIY
TRBV5-1	TRBD2	TRBJ2-7	ASSSRGGPNEQY
TRBV2	-	TRBJ2-1	ASSRDNSYNEQF
TRBV11-2	TRBD1	TRBJ1-2	ASSLYTRGRNT
TRBV10-3	TRBD1	TRBJ2-7	AIRPGQGYEQY
TRBV5-4	TRBD1	TRBJ2-7	ASSPGTGKEQY
TRBV19	-	TRBJ2-7	ASSPDSLRYEQY
TRBV11-3	TRBD2	TRBJ2-5	ASSLDLLAGGTQY